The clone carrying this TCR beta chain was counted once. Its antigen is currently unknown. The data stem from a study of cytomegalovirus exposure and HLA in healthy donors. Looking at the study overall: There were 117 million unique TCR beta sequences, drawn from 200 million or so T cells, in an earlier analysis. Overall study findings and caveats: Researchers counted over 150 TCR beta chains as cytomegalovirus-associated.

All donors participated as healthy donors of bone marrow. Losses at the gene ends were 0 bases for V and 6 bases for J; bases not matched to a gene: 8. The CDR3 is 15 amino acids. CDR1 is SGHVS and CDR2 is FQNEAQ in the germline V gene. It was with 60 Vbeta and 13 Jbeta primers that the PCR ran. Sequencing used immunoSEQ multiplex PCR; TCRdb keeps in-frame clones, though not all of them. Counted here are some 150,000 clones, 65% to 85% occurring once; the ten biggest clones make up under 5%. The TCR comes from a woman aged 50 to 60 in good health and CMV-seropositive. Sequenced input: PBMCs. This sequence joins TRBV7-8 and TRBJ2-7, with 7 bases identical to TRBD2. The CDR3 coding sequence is TGTGCCAGCAGCTTAGCATCGGCGGGAGTGGGCGAGCAGTACTTC. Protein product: CASSLASAGVGEQYF.